These 10 T cell receptor beta chains share one sample of origin, sequenced in a study of beta chain features in type 1 diabetes. Study-level points and caveats: Researchers report that Type 1 diabetes patients had moderately but significantly shorter TCRB CDR3s across all four CD4+ subsets.

Their target antigens are unknown. The investigators reverse transcribed all of the isolated RNA, so they sequenced expressed TCRB transcripts. Clones were sequenced by immunoSEQ multiplex PCR, and TCRdb holds only the in-frame ones, with some missing. The data hold around 280,000 clones, with approximately 15% observed a single time. The sample taken for sequencing was naive CD4+ T cells from blood. The receptors here all came from a man between 18 and 29 years old with type 1 diabetes.

There are a few counts of this clone. The chain links TRBV7-9 to TRBJ2-1; possibly TRBD2 for D (6 bases). Per the germline V gene, CDR1 is SEHNR and CDR2 is FQNEAQ (reference sequence). CDR3 length equals 16 residues. Trimming removed 5 bases from V and 6 bases from J, with 20 bases in between. The CDR3 DNA sequence: TGTGCCAGCAGCCGGAGGGACCTACTCGGCTCCAATGAGCAGTTCTTC. Protein: CASSRRDLLGSNEQFF.

DNA of the CDR3: TGTGCCAGCAGTGGGGCGACCCGCACAGATACGCAGTATTTT. Translated: CASSGATRTDTQYF. The V call is TRBV2, the J call TRBJ2-3; no reliable D call. CDR3 length equals 14 residues. CDR1 is SNHLY, CDR2 FYNNEI, per germline. V lost 4 bases to trimming and J lost 1 base, with 9 bases between them.

This clone showed up just a few times. The chain uses TRBV28 and TRBJ1-2; TRBD1 might be the D (5 bases). The CDR3 is made up of 12 amino acids. The germline gives CDR1 MDHEN, CDR2 SYDVKM. V shed 2 bases and J shed 6 bases, with 7 bases lying between them. This CDR3 is CASSLTRDGYTF. The CDR3 bases are TGTGCCAGCAGTTTAACCAGGGATGGCTACACCTTC.

The CDR3 protein is CASSPNPPGSYNEQFF. The CDR3 nucleotides are TGTGCCAGCTCACCAAATCCCCCAGGCTCCTACAATGAGCAGTTCTTC. V is TRBV18 and J is TRBJ2-1; no firm D call. This CDR3 has 16 residues. Germline assignment: CDR1 KGHSH and CDR2 LQKENI. Trimming took off 2 bases at V and 0 bases at J, with 11 bases between the two ends. The complete variable domain, with remaining parts taken from reference TRBV18 and TRBJ2-1, reads NAGVMQNPRHLVRRRGQEARLRCSPMKGHSHVYWYRQLPEEGLKFMVYLQKENIIDESGMPKERFSAEFPKEGPSILRIQQVVRGDSAAYFCASSPNPPGSYNEQFFGPGTRLTVL.

The chain links TRBV28 to TRBJ2-7; 8 nucleotides line up with TRBD2. Trimming cost V 2 bases and J 2 bases; bases outside gene matches: 5. The CDR3 runs 15 residues. The germline V gene encodes CDR1 MDHEN and CDR2 SYDVKM. CDR3 DNA sequence: TGTGCCAGCAGTTTAAGCGGGAGTGGGCCCTACGAGCAGTACTTC. Residues: CASSLSGSGPYEQYF.

This clone was observed a handful of times. The chain employs TRBV30 and TRBJ2-3; 10 positions agree with TRBD2. J was trimmed by 4 bases and V by 4 bases; bases with no gene match: 2. CDR1 and CDR2 from the germline V gene are GTSNPN and SVGIG (reference sequence). This CDR3 is built from 13 residues. This CDR3 reads CAWNLAGADTQYF. DNA for the CDR3: TGTGCCTGGAATCTAGCGGGGGCAGATACGCAGTATTTT.

The gene calls are TRBV18 and TRBJ2-3; the D gene is possibly TRBD1 (5 bases). The CDR3 consists of 17 residues. Germline-derived CDR1 and CDR2 are KGHSH and LQKENI. V shed 2 bases and J shed 0 bases, with 15 bases lying between them. In DNA, the CDR3 is TGTGCCAGCTCACCAAGGGGTGGGGCGGCTAGCACAGATACGCAGTATTTT. Its protein product is CASSPRGGAASTDTQYF.

V gene TRBV2 combines with J gene TRBJ2-6, with 7 bases matching TRBD1. The germline V gene has CDR1 SNHLY and CDR2 FYNNEI. Trimming removed 4 bases from V and 1 base from J; junction bases left unmatched: 4. The CDR3 is 16 amino acids. The CDR3: CASSGKQGSGANVLTF. DNA of the CDR3: TGTGCCAGCAGTGGGAAACAGGGGTCTGGGGCCAACGTCCTGACTTTC.

This rearrangement joins TRBV29-1 to TRBJ2-1, with TRBD2 matching 7 bases. The J segment lost 6 bases and the V segment lost 5 bases, leaving 10 bases of the junction unmatched. The germline V gene encodes CDR1 SQVTM and CDR2 ANQGSEA. The CDR3 consists of 14 residues. CDR3: CSVRQLTSANEQFF. In nucleotides, the CDR3 is TGCAGCGTTCGCCAACTAACTAGCGCCAATGAGCAGTTCTTC.

This chain joins TRBV9 and TRBJ2-1; D is possibly TRBD2 (6 bases). The V and J ends lost 4 bases and 2 bases respectively, with 13 bases between them. This CDR3 comprises 15 residues. Germline CDR1 reads SGDLS; CDR2 reads YYNGEE. In DNA form, the CDR3 reads TGTGCCAGCAGCCCCCAAGTAGCGGCCTACAATGAGCAGTTCTTC. As protein: CASSPQVAAYNEQFF.